The rows below give T cell receptor beta chains drawn from one sample of a study of OX40 agonist ivuxolimab in advanced cancers. TCRdb's copy holds only in-frame clones and misses some; the assay was immunoSEQ multiplex PCR. The sample includes 40,000 to 50,000 clones, about 86% seen only once; the top ten take 12%. Material: CD4+ or CD8+ T cells sorted from blood, obtained in a trial of the OX40 agonist ivuxolimab. The receptors stem from an adult with an advanced solid tumor such as melanoma, head and neck, liver or kidney cancer. CDR3s include the opening cysteine and the closing phenylalanine or tryptophan. The D gene is left open where the match is weak. Where a row states a size, it is once, few, many or the class of an expanded clone; other rows omit it.

clone_size,cdr3_length,d_call,j_call,v_call,cdr3_aa,cdr3_nt
.,12,.,TRBJ2-1,TRBV10-2,CASSRRGNEQFF,TGCGCCAGCAGCCGACGGGGCAATGAGCAGTTCTTC
.,13,.,TRBJ1-1,TRBV29-1,CSVEDLEWTEAFF,TGCAGCGTTGAAGATCTAGAGTGGACTGAAGCTTTCTTT
.,13,.,TRBJ2-2,TRBV9,CASSEDNTGELFF,TGTGCCAGCAGCGAGGATAACACCGGGGAGCTGTTTTTT
.,12,.,TRBJ1-1,TRBV12-5,CASGGSAGEAFF,TGTGCTAGTGGAGGGTCCGCGGGTGAAGCTTTCTTT
.,11,.,TRBJ2-7,TRBV10-2,CASSELYEQYF,TGCGCCAGCAGTGAGTTGTACGAGCAGTACTTC
.,16,.,TRBJ1-5,TRBV4-2,CAGSQDTGYSNQPQHF,TGTGCCGGCAGCCAAGATACGGGATATAGCAATCAGCCCCAGCATTTT
.,14,.,TRBJ1-4,TRBV5-8,CASSCRECLGKLFF,TGTGCCAGCAGCTGCCGGGAGTGTCTAGGAAAACTGTTTTTT
.,14,.,TRBJ1-2,TRBV7-9,CASTLGLANYGYTF,TGTGCCAGCACTTTGGGCCTTGCTAACTATGGCTACACCTTC
.,15,.,TRBJ1-5,TRBV10-2,CASSESGGPNQPQHF,TGCGCCAGCAGTGAGTCAGGAGGGCCCAATCAGCCCCAGCATTTT
few,14,.,TRBJ2-7,TRBV10-3,CAIREDTSPGEQYF,TGTGCCATCAGGGAGGACACCAGTCCGGGCGAGCAGTACTTC
.,12,.,TRBJ2-7,TRBV29-1,CSVVLYPYEQYF,TGCAGCGTTGTGCTTTACCCCTACGAGCAGTACTTC
.,15,.,TRBJ1-2,TRBV4-1,CASSQEVQGNYGYTF,TGCGCCAGCAGCCAAGAAGTTCAGGGGAACTATGGCTACACCTTC
once,15,.,TRBJ2-1,TRBV7-8,CASSFTSNDYNEQFF,TGTGCCAGCAGCTTCACTAGCAACGATTACAATGAGCAGTTCTTC
.,14,TRBD2,TRBJ2-5,TRBV4-3,CASSPGLIQETQYF,TGCGCCAGCAGCCCGGGACTAATCCAAGAGACCCAGTACTTC
.,16,.,TRBJ2-7,TRBV4-1,CASSQDRAFSSYEQYF,TGCGCCAGCAGCCAAGATCGGGCCTTTAGCTCCTACGAGCAGTACTTC
.,16,.,TRBJ1-5,TRBV2,CASSEFGSYSNQPQHF,TGTGCCAGCAGTGAATTTGGCAGCTATAGCAATCAGCCCCAGCATTTT
.,15,.,TRBJ1-2,TRBV5-5,CASREWQGSNYGYTF,TGTGCCAGCAGAGAGTGGCAGGGAAGTAACTATGGCTACACCTTC
medium-sized,14,TRBD1,TRBJ1-2,TRBV5-1,CASSPRDRVTGYTF,TGCGCCAGCAGTCCCCGGGACAGGGTGACTGGCTACACCTTC
.,14,TRBD2,TRBJ2-4,TRBV7-8,CASMAGGLKNIQYF,TGTGCCAGCATGGCGGGGGGGTTGAAAAACATTCAGTACTTC
.,15,.,TRBJ1-4,TRBV7-9,CASSRPGLLNEKLFF,TGTGCCAGCAGCCGGCCGGGACTTCTTAATGAAAAACTGTTTTTT
.,15,.,TRBJ2-7,TRBV4-1,CASSQEATRGYEQYF,TGCGCCAGCAGCCAAGAGGCGACCCGTGGGTACGAGCAGTACTTC
few,15,TRBD2,TRBJ2-3,TRBV19,CASSRGTSGTDTQYF,TGTGCCAGTAGTAGGGGGACTAGCGGCACAGATACGCAGTATTTT